Below, one T cell receptor beta chain is given with its context. The sample belongs to a study of OX40 agonist ivuxolimab in advanced cancers. The method was immunoSEQ multiplex PCR; TCRdb's version includes in-frame clones alone and lacks a portion of them. The table records under 60,000 clones, approximately 87% of them present only once. With 0 bases removed from V and 6 bases from J, the gap between germline ends came to 11 bases. The CDR3 is 15 amino acids. Germline V CDR1 and CDR2: SGHVS, FNYEAQ. This sequence was found in an adult with an advanced solid tumor such as melanoma, head and neck, liver or kidney cancer. The genes are TRBV7-6 and TRBJ1-4, with D perhaps matching TRBD1 (5 bases). The material sequenced was CD4+ or CD8+ T cells sorted from blood, taken in a trial of the OX40 agonist ivuxolimab. CDR3 sequence reads: CASSLAAGLDEKLFF. CDR3 bases: TGTGCCAGCAGCTTAGCAGCAGGGCTGGATGAAAAACTGTTTTTT.